This is a list of T cell receptor beta chains from one sample in a study of blood T cells in healthy people across ages. TCRdb itself ran the 5' RACE reads through MiXCR, one entry per CDR3 protein. The sample consists of approximately 880,000 distinct CDR3 sequences, about 48% of them appearing once. Sample: blood. Receptors originate from a man aged 30-40 years in good health. Each CDR3 is given with its conserved first and last residue. Each record gives: clone size, V gene, J gene, D gene, CDR3 protein, CDR3 DNA. D genes are given only for firm matches. Expanded clones are given a class, and other clones once, few, many or no size at all.

size: .
V: TRBV3-1
J: TRBJ2-5
D: .
CDR3: CASSPFGARSETQYF
DNA: TGTGCCAGCAGCCCCTTCGGGGCGCGTTCGGAGACCCAGTACTTC

size: .
V: TRBV7-7
J: TRBJ2-1
D: .
CDR3: CASSLDRGGEQFF
DNA: TGTGCTAGCAGCTTAGACCGAGGTGGTGAGCAGTTCTTC

size: .
V: TRBV18
J: TRBJ1-5
D: .
CDR3: CASSPSGEPQHF
DNA: TGTGCCAGCTCACCCTCAGGGGAGCCCCAGCATTTT

size: many
V: TRBV5-1
J: TRBJ2-7
D: .
CDR3: CASRELYEQYF
DNA: TGCGCCAGCAGGGAGCTCTACGAGCAGTACTTC

size: .
V: TRBV6-5
J: TRBJ1-1
D: TRBD1
CDR3: CASGRQGRNTEAFF
DNA: TGTGCCAGCGGGAGACAGGGACGAAACACTGAAGCTTTCTTT

size: .
V: TRBV7-3
J: TRBJ2-7
D: TRBD1
CDR3: CASSLPQSSRTGKEYEQYF
DNA: TGTGCCAGCAGCTTACCCCAATCATCCCGGACAGGGAAAGAATACGAGCAGTACTTC

size: few
V: TRBV6-1
J: TRBJ2-1
D: TRBD1
CDR3: CASSARDRGTYNEQFF
DNA: TGTGCCAGCAGTGCCCGGGACAGGGGGACTTACAATGAGCAGTTCTTC

size: .
V: TRBV3-1
J: TRBJ2-1
D: TRBD2
CDR3: CASSQGTSGFYNEQFF
DNA: TGTGCCAGCAGCCAGGGGACTAGCGGATTTTACAATGAGCAGTTCTTC

size: .
V: TRBV9
J: TRBJ2-6
D: .
CDR3: CASSVISVSGANVLTF
DNA: TGTGCCAGCAGCGTCATAAGCGTCTCTGGGGCCAACGTCCTGACTTTC

size: .
V: TRBV3-1
J: TRBJ2-3
D: .
CDR3: CASRRGSSGIWTQYF
DNA: TGTGCCAGCAGAAGGGGGTCATCGGGGATATGGACGCAGTATTTT

size: many
V: TRBV6-1
J: TRBJ2-7
D: .
CDR3: CASSEGQVSSYEQYF
DNA: TGTGCCAGCAGTGAAGGACAGGTGTCCTCCTACGAGCAGTACTTC

size: .
V: TRBV11-3
J: TRBJ2-7
D: .
CDR3: CASSYNGGGDYEQYF
DNA: TGTGCCAGCAGCTATAACGGTGGGGGAGACTACGAGCAGTACTTC

size: .
V: TRBV7-9
J: TRBJ2-5
D: .
CDR3: CASSFRSAGERETQYF
DNA: TGTGCCAGCAGCTTTAGGTCGGCAGGGGAGCGTGAGACCCAGTACTTC

size: few
V: TRBV12-3/TRBV12-4
J: TRBJ1-2
D: TRBD1
CDR3: CASSFSGGSGYTF
DNA: TGTGCCAGCAGTTTTTCAGGGGGCAGTGGCTACACCTTC

size: few
V: TRBV27
J: TRBJ1-6
D: .
CDR3: CASSPRAGSPLHF
DNA: TGTGCCAGCAGTCCCCGAGCAGGGTCACCCCTCCACTTT

size: .
V: TRBV12-3/TRBV12-4
J: TRBJ2-4
D: TRBD1
CDR3: CASSLQTGGPKNIQYF
DNA: TGTGCCAGCAGTCTCCAGACAGGGGGTCCCAAAAACATTCAGTACTTC

size: .
V: TRBV28
J: TRBJ1-2
D: .
CDR3: CASSSGHGYGYTF
DNA: TGTGCCAGCAGTTCGGGACACGGCTATGGCTACACCTTC

size: .
V: TRBV20-1
J: TRBJ1-2
D: .
CDR3: CSARTGPYGYTF
DNA: TGCAGTGCTCGCACAGGGCCCTATGGCTACACCTTC

size: .
V: TRBV6-1
J: TRBJ2-5
D: .
CDR3: CAISLSETQYF
DNA: TGTGCCATCAGTTTGTCTGAGACCCAGTACTTC

size: few
V: TRBV29-1
J: TRBJ1-1
D: .
CDR3: CSAEGPANTEAFF
DNA: TGCAGCGCTGAAGGACCGGCGAACACTGAAGCTTTCTTT

size: .
V: TRBV6-1
J: TRBJ2-3
D: .
CDR3: CASSSTGTSSTDTQYF
DNA: TGTGCCAGCAGTTCTACAGGGACCTCTAGCACAGATACGCAGTATTTT

size: .
V: TRBV12-3/TRBV12-4
J: TRBJ1-3
D: .
CDR3: CASSFHTKEGNTIYF
DNA: TGTGCCAGCAGTTTCCACACTAAGGAGGGAAACACCATATATTTT

size: .
V: TRBV12-3/TRBV12-4
J: TRBJ2-3
D: TRBD1
CDR3: CASDGQGETDTQYF
DNA: TGTGCCAGCGACGGACAGGGGGAAACAGATACGCAGTATTTT

size: .
V: TRBV5-5
J: TRBJ2-7
D: TRBD1
CDR3: CASRYSGQGPLSEQYF
DNA: TGTGCCAGCAGGTACTCGGGACAGGGGCCCCTAAGCGAGCAGTACTTC

size: .
V: TRBV21-1
J: TRBJ2-1
D: .
CDR3: CASSCRVAGIEQFF
DNA: TGTGCCAGCAGCTGCCGTGTAGCGGGGATCGAGCAGTTCTTC

size: few
V: TRBV10-3
J: TRBJ2-5
D: .
CDR3: CAISAGLQETQYF
DNA: TGTGCCATCAGTGCCGGGCTTCAAGAGACCCAGTACTTC

size: few
V: TRBV6-2/TRBV6-3
J: TRBJ1-1
D: .
CDR3: CASSYSQLTEAFF
DNA: TGTGCCAGCAGTTACTCGCAGCTCACTGAAGCTTTCTTT

size: few
V: TRBV30
J: TRBJ1-2
D: .
CDR3: CAWSVLGEGYTF
DNA: TGTGCCTGGAGTGTATTGGGGGAAGGCTACACCTTC

size: few
V: TRBV7-9
J: TRBJ2-3
D: TRBD2
CDR3: CASSLLGGGARDTQYF
DNA: TGTGCCAGCAGCTTACTCGGCGGGGGGGCGAGGGATACGCAGTATTTT

size: few
V: TRBV7-2
J: TRBJ1-1
D: .
CDR3: CASTNPGLSNTEAFF
DNA: TGTGCCAGCACCAACCCGGGGCTGTCGAACACTGAAGCTTTCTTT